These 9 T cell receptor beta chains originate from one sample sequenced in a study of T cells in tumors after PD-1 blockade. TCRdb's table, derived via immunoSEQ multiplex PCR, lists solely in-frame clones and lacks some. The sample consists of roughly 33,000 clones, about three quarters of them appearing once. Sequences were derived from PBMCs, sampled before anti-PD-1 treatment. Receptors were obtained from a human donor with basal cell carcinoma.

This clone has a single count. V and J are TRBV12-3 or TRBV12-4 and TRBJ1-1; D call uncertain. Trimming took off 3 bases at V and 1 base at J, with 6 bases between the two ends. This CDR3 comprises 13 residues. CDR3 bases: TGTGCCAGCAGTTTTAGTCGGAACACTGAAGCTTTCTTT. As protein: CASSFSRNTEAFF.

The V and J genes are TRBV19 and TRBJ2-7; TRBD2 aligns across 7 bases. Unmatched junction bases numbered 5, after V lost 3 bases and J lost 0 bases. There are 15 residues in the CDR3. The germline gives CDR1 LNHDA, CDR2 SQIVND (reference sequence). The CDR3, as DNA: TGTGCCAGTAGTATGGGTAGCGGGTACTCCTACGAGCAGTACTTC. This sequence encodes CASSMGSGYSYEQYF.

V is TRBV9 and J is TRBJ2-7; TRBD2 is a possible D gene (6 bases). Germline assignment: CDR1 SGDLS and CDR2 YYNGEE. CDR3 length: 14 amino acids. V lost 0 bases, J lost 6 bases, and 13 bases lay in between. DNA for the CDR3: TGTGCCAGCAGCGTAGTGGAGGGGACGGGCGAGCAGTACTTC. Amino acids: CASSVVEGTGEQYF.

This clone counts as medium-sized (0.01 to 0.1%). The rearrangement links TRBV29-1 to TRBJ2-7; 8 bases map to TRBD2. Looked up from germline, CDR1 is SQVTM and CDR2 is ANQGSEA. Trimming at V came to 5 bases and at J to 1 base, leaving 7 bases not matched to a gene. The CDR3 totals 14 residues. The CDR3 DNA follows: TGCAGCGTTAGGGGGACTAGTCGATCCTACGAGCAGTACTTC. Protein product: CSVRGTSRSYEQYF.

The chain employs TRBV10-3 and TRBJ2-7, with D possibly TRBD2 on 5 matching bases. There are 14 residues in the CDR3. Germline V gene sequence: CDR1 ENHRY, CDR2 SYGVKD. V dropped 6 bases and J dropped 0 bases, with 12 bases sitting between them. The CDR3 DNA reads TGTGCCATCAGGGGCCTGGGGAGCTCCTACGAGCAGTACTTC. Translation gives CAIRGLGSSYEQYF.

The genes are TRBV27 and TRBJ1-1; D is perhaps TRBD1 (5 bases). With 7 bases removed from V and 5 bases from J, the gap between germline ends came to 17 bases. In germline, CDR1 is MNHEY, CDR2 SMNVEV (reference sequence). The CDR3 covers 14 residues. The CDR3 is CASMGRGFETEAFF. DNA of the CDR3: TGTGCCAGCATGGGGCGAGGGTTTGAGACTGAAGCTTTCTTT.

The CDR3 DNA reads as TGTGCCAGCAGTCGGGACACCCCTTACGAGCAGTACTTC. Translation gives CASSRDTPYEQYF. V is TRBV6-6 and J is TRBJ2-7, with D possibly TRBD1 on 6 matching bases. There are 13 residues in the CDR3. CDR1 and CDR2 from the germline V gene are MNHNY and SVGAGI (reference sequence). V was trimmed by 5 bases and J by 4 bases, leaving 12 bases between them.

This clone was seen just once. V is TRBV10-3 and J is TRBJ1-2; 7 nucleotides line up with TRBD1. J lost 5 bases, V lost 2 bases, and 2 bases had no gene match. The CDR3 is 13 amino acids. Germline V gene sequence: CDR1 ENHRY, CDR2 SYGVKD. CDR3 sequence (DNA): TGTGCCATCAGTGAGGAGACAGGGTATGGCTACACCTTC. Encoded protein: CAISEETGYGYTF.

J is TRBJ1-2 and V is TRBV7-2; 9 bases are shared with TRBD1. The CDR3 is 14 amino acids. V lost 5 bases to trimming and J lost 4 bases; unmatched junction nucleotides: 5. CDR1 is SGHTA and CDR2 is FQGNSA in the germline V gene. CDR3 nucleotides: TGTGCCAGCAGCCAGATGACAGGGGGCTATGGCTACACCTTC. Protein: CASSQMTGGYGYTF.